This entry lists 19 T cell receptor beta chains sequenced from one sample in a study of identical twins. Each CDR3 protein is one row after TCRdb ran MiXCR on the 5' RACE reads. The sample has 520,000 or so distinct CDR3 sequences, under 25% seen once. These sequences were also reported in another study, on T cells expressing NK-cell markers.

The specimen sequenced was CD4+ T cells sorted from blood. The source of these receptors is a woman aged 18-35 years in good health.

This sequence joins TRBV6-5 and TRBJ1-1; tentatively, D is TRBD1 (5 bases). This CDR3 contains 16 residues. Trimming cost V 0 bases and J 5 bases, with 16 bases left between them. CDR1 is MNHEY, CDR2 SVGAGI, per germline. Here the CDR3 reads CASSYSRRSGRTEAFF. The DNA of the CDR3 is TGTGCCAGCAGTTACTCCAGACGGTCAGGGAGGACTGAAGCTTTCTTT.

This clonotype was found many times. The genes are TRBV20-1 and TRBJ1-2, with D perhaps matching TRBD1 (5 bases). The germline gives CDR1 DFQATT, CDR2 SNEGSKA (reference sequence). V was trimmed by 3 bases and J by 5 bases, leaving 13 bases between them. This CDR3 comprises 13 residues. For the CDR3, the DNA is TGCAGTGCTAGCGGGGGGTCCGGTTATGGCTACACCTTC. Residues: CSASGGSGYGYTF.

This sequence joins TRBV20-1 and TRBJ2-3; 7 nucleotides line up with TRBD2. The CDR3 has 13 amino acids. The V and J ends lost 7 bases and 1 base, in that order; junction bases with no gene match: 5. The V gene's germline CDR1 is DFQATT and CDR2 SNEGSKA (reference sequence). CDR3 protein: CSVAGVGTDTQYF. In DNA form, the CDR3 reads TGCAGTGTCGCGGGGGTCGGCACAGATACGCAGTATTTT.

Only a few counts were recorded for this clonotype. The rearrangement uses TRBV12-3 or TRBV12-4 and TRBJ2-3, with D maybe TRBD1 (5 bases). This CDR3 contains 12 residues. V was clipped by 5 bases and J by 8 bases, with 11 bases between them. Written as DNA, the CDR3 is TGTGCCAGCAGTCTCAGGGTCGCTACGCAGTATTTT. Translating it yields CASSLRVATQYF.

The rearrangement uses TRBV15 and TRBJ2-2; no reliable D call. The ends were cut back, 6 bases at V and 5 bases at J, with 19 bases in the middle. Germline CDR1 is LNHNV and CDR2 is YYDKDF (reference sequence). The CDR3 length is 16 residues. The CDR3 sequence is CATRGMEHLGTGELFF. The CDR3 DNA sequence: TGTGCCACCAGGGGGATGGAGCACCTAGGGACCGGGGAGCTGTTTTTT. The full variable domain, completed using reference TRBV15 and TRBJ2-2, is DAMVIQNPRYQVTQFGKPVTLSCSQTLNHNVMYWYQQKSSQAPKLLFHYYDKDFNNEADTPDNFQSRRPNTSFCFLDIRSPGLGDTAMYLCATRGMEHLGTGELFFGEGSRLTVL.

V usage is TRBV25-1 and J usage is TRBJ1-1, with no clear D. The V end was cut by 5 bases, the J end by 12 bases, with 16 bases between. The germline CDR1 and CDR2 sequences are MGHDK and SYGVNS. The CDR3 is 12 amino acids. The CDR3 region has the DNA TGTGCCAGCAGTTCCCTTGGTCAGCCGACTTTCTTT. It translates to CASSSLGQPTFF.

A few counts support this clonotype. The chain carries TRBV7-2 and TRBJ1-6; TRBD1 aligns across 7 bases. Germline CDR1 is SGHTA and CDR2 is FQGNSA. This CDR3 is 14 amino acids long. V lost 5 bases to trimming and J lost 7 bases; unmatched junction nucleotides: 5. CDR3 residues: CASSLGQKNSPLHF. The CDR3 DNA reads TGTGCCAGCAGCCTGGGACAGAAAAATTCACCCCTCCACTTT.

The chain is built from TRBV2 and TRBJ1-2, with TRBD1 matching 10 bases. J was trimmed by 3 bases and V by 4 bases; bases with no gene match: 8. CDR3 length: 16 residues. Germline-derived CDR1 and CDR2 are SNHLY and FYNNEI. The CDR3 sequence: CASSGGQGSLHYGYTF. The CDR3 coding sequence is TGTGCCAGCAGTGGGGGACAGGGGTCATTACACTATGGCTACACCTTC.

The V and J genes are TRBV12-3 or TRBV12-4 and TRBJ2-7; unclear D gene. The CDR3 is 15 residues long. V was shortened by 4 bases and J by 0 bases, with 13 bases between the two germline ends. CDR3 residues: CASSSTPQSSYEQYF. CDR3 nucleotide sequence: TGTGCCAGCAGTTCCACTCCCCAAAGCTCCTACGAGCAGTACTTC.

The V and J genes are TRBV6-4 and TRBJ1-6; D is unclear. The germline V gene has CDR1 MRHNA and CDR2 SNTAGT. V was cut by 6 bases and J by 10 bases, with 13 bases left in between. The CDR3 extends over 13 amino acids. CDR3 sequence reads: CASREALDSPLHF. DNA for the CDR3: TGTGCCAGCAGAGAGGCGTTGGACTCACCCCTCCACTTT.

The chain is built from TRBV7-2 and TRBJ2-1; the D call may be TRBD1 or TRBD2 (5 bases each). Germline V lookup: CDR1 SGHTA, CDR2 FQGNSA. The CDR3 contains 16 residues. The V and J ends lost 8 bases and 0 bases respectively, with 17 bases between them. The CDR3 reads CASGPRAGSSYNEQFF. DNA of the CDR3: TGTGCCAGCGGCCCCCGGGCAGGGAGCTCCTACAATGAGCAGTTCTTC.

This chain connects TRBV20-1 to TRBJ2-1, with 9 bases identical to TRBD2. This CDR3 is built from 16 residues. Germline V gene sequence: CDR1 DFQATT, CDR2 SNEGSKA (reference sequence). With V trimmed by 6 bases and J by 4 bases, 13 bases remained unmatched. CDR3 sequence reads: CSARGVGLALYNEQFF. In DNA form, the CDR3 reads TGCAGTGCCAGGGGGGTTGGACTAGCGCTTTACAATGAGCAGTTCTTC.

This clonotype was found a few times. The CDR3 sequence is CASSQDWEYSYTF. The CDR3 nucleotides read TGTGCCAGCAGCCAAGATTGGGAGTACAGCTACACCTTC. The chain employs TRBV3-1 and TRBJ1-2; D is undetermined. The CDR3 has 13 residues. CDR1 LGHDT and CDR2 YNNKEL come from the germline V gene (reference sequence). V dropped 0 bases and J dropped 9 bases, with 11 bases sitting between them.

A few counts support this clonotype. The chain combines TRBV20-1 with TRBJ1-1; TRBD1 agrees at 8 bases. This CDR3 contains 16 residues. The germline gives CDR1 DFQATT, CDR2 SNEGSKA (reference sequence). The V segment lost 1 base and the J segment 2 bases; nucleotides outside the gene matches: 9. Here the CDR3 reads CSARGKTQGDNTEAFF. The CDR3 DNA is TGCAGTGCTAGAGGGAAGACACAGGGGGATAACACTGAAGCTTTCTTT.

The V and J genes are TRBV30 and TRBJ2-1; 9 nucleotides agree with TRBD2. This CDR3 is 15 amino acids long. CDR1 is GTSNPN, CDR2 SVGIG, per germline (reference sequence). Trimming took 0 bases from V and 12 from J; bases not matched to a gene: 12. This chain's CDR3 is CAWSVQPSGIYAQFF. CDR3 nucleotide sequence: TGTGCCTGGAGTGTACAGCCTAGCGGGATCTATGCGCAGTTCTTC. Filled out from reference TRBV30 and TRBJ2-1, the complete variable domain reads SQTIHQWPATLVQPVGSPLSLECTVEGTSNPNLYWYRQAAGRGLQLLFYSVGIGQISSEVPQNLSASRPQDRQFILSSKKLLLSDSGFYLCAWSVQPSGIYAQFFGPGTRLTVL.

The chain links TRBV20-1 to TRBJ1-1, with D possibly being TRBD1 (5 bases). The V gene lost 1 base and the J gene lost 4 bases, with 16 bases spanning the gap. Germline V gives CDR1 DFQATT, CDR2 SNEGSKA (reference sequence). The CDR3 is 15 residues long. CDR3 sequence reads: CSARGMTGVRTEAFF. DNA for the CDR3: TGCAGTGCTAGAGGGATGACGGGGGTTCGCACTGAAGCTTTCTTT.

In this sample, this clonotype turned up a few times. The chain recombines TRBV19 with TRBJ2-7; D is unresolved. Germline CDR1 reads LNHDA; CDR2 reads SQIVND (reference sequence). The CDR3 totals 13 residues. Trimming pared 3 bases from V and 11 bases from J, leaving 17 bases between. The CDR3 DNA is TGTGCCAGTAGTATCGACGGCATATCGAGAAAGTACTTC. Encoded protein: CASSIDGISRKYF.

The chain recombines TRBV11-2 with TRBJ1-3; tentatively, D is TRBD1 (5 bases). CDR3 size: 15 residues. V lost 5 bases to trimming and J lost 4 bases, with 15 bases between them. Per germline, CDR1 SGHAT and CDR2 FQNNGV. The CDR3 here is CASSHVGGFGNTIYF. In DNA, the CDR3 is TGTGCCAGCAGCCACGTGGGGGGGTTCGGAAACACCATATATTTT.

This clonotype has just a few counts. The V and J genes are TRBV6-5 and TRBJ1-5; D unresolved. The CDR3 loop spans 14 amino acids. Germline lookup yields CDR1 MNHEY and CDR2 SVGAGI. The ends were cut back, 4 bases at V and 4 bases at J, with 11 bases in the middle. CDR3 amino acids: CASSFRPFNQPQHF. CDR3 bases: TGTGCCAGCAGTTTTAGACCGTTTAATCAGCCCCAGCATTTT.